Listed here is a single T cell receptor beta chain. Trimming at V came to 0 bases and at J to 9 bases, leaving 7 bases not matched to a gene. CDR1 is LNHDA, CDR2 SQIVND, per germline (reference sequence). CDR3 length: 16 amino acids. This record comes from a study of blood T cell repertoires in COVID-19. Turning to the study itself: Material from acute and convalescent COVID-19 was sourced from the United States, Italy and Spain. T cells, B-cell-depleted T cells, or PBMCs provided the cDNA or gDNA that served as material.

Sequencing was performed with immunoSEQ multiplex PCR; in TCRdb, only in-frame clones are kept and a portion is missing. The sample has 250,000 to 300,000 clones, roughly nine tenths seen once. Material: PBMCs or T cells enriched from blood (not recorded which). This sequence was found in a woman in her forties who had recovered from COVID-19. The chain links TRBV19 to TRBJ2-1, with 11 bases lining up with TRBD2. The CDR3 here is CASSIDQLAGVSEQFF. In DNA form, the CDR3 reads TGTGCCAGTAGTATAGACCAACTAGCGGGAGTAAGTGAGCAGTTCTTC.